Below are 3 T cell receptor beta chains sequenced from a single sample in a study of CD8 T cells in Susac syndrome (dated by TCRdb to about 2019). Receptors were amplified or captured by the immunoSEQ multiplex PCR assay. RNA was extracted using the RNeasy kit, and roughly 0.45 to 1 ug of the RNA was reverse transcribed with random hexamers. TCRdb trimmed public reads at Q25 via fastp, called clones via MiXCR and kept in-frame beta chains. Rows matching on CDR3 protein sequence are summarized as one entry with the most common DNA and genes. The sample table records around 150,000 distinct CDR3 sequences; 90% to 95% of these occur just once. About 0.13% of the sample rests with the top ten. The sample comprised CD4+ T cells from PBMCs. These receptors were obtained from a human donor in good health.

The chain couples TRBV15 to TRBJ1-1, with a tentative D call TRBD1 (5 bases). Germline V gene data show CDR1 as LNHNV and CDR2 as YYDKDF (reference sequence). The CDR3 is made up of 14 amino acids. Trimming took 0 bases from V and 1 from J, leaving 6 bases between them. CDR3 in amino acids: CATSRERGNTEAFF. For the CDR3, the DNA is TGTGCCACCAGCAGAGAGAGGGGGAACACTGAAGCTTTCTTT.

The chain has TRBV4-3 and TRBJ2-1, with 10 bases matching TRBD2. The germline V gene has CDR1 LGHNA and CDR2 YSLEER. The CDR3 loop spans 15 amino acids. The J segment lost 8 bases and the V segment lost 1 base, leaving 5 bases of the junction unmatched. CDR3 amino acids: CASSQVSGGLDEQFF. CDR3 coding DNA: TGCGCCAGCAGCCAAGTTAGCGGGGGGTTGGATGAGCAGTTCTTC.

This clonotype came up once. The chain combines TRBV9 with TRBJ2-1; D gene unclear. The V end lost 1 base, the J end lost 6 bases, and 8 bases lay between the germline ends. Germline V gives CDR1 SGDLS, CDR2 YYNGEE. This CDR3 has 13 residues. The CDR3 DNA reads TGTGCCAGCAGCGTACAATCCGGCAATGAGCAGTTCTTC. Residues: CASSVQSGNEQFF.